This T cell receptor beta chain was sequenced during a study of regulatory T cells in long-lasting Graves disease. This CDR3 is 15 amino acids long. With 4 bases clipped from V and 4 bases from J, the junction kept 8 bases outside the gene matches. The germline V gene encodes CDR1 MGHDK and CDR2 SYGVNS. HTBI primers from iRepertoire and Arm-PCR of CDR3 regions yielded the TCR beta libraries. TCRdb called the multiplex PCR reads again in MiXCR, with one record for every CDR3 protein. Among 400,000 to 550,000 distinct CDR3 sequences listed, roughly 15% were seen once. Whole-study findings and limits: There was favoring of TRBV28, TRBJ1-2 and TRBJ2-5 in persistent disease. TCR diversity was lower in persistent than newly diagnosed Graves' disease.

A few counts support this clonotype. Its antigen is as yet unknown. Time point described: newly diagnosed GD, antithyroid drugs for less than 3 months. The TCR library was prepared using RNA isolated from PBMCs. The sample was also linked to a second study, of T cells in Graves' hyperthyroidism and ophthalmopathy. That work adds: Each patient was aged 18 to 65 and had newly diagnosed hyperthyroidism of under 2 months' duration.

J is TRBJ1-2 and V is TRBV25-1; TRBD1 aligns across 8 bases. The starting material was peripheral blood mononuclear cells (PBMCs), obtained at new diagnosis, from a patient treated with antithyroid drugs. The receptor's source is a woman between 18 and 30 years old with Graves disease. The CDR3 is CASSGPGTGGYGYTF. The DNA for the CDR3 is TGTGCCAGCAGTGGGCCCGGGACAGGCGGCTATGGCTACACCTTC.